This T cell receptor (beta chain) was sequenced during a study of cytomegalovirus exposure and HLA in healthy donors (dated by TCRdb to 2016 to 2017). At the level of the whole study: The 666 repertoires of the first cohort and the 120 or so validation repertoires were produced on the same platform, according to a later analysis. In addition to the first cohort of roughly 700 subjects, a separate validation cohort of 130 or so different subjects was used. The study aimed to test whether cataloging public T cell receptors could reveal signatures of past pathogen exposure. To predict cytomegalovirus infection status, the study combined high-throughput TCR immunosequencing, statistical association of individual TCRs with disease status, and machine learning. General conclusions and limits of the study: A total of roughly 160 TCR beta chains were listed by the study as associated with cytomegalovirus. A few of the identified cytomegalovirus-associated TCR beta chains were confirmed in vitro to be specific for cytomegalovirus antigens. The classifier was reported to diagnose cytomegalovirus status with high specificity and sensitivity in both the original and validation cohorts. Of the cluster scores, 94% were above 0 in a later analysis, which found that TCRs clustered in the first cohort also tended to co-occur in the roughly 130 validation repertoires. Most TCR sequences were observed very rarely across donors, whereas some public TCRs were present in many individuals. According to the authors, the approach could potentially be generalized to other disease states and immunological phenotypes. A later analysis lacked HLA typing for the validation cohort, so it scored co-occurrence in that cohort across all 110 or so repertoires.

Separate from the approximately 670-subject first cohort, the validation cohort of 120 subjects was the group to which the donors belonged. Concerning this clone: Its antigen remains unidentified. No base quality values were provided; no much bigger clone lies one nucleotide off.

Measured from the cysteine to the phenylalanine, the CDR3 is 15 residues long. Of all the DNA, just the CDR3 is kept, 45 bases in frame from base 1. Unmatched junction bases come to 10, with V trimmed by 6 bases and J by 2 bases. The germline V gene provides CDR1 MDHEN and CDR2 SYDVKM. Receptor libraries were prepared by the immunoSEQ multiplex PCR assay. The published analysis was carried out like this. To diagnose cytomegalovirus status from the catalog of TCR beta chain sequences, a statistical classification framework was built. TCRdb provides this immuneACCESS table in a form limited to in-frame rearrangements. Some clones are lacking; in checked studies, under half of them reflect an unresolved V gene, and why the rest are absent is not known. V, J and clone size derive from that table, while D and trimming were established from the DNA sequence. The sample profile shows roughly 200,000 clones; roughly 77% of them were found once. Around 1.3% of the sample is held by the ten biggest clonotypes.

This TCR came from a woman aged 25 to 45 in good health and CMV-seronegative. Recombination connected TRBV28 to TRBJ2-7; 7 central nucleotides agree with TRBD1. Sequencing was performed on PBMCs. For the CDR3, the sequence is CASRDYRDSTYEQYF. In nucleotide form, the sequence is TGTGCCAGCAGAGACTACCGGGACAGCACCTACGAGCAGTACTTC.